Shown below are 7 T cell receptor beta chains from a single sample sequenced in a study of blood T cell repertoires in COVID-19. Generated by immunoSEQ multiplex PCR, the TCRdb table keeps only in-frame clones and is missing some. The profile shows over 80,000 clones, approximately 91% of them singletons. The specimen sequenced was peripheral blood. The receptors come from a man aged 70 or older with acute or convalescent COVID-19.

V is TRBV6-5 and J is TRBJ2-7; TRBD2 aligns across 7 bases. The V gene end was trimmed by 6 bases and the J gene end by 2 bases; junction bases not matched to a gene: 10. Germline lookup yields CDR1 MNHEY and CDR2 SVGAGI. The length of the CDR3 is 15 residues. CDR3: CASRMRGGVPYEQYF. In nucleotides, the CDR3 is TGTGCCAGCAGGATGAGGGGAGGGGTCCCCTACGAGCAGTACTTC.

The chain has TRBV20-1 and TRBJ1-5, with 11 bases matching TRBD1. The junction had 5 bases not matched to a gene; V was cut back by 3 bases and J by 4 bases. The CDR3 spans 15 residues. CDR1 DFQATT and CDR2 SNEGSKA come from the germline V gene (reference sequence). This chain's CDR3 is CSASPGTGGNQPQHF. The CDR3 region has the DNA TGCAGTGCTAGTCCCGGGACAGGGGGAAATCAGCCCCAGCATTTT.

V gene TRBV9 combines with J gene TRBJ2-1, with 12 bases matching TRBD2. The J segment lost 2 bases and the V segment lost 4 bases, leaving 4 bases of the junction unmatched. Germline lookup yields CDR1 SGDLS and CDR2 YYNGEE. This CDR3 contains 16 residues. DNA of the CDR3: TGTGCCAGCAGCACACTAGCGGGGGGTACCTACAATGAGCAGTTCTTC. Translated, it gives CASSTLAGGTYNEQFF.

The DNA of the CDR3 is TGCGCCAGCAGCTTGCAGGGAGGAGAACAGCCCCAGCATTTT. This sequence encodes CASSLQGGEQPQHF. The V call is TRBV5-1, the J call TRBJ1-5; a weak D match, TRBD1 (5 bases). From germline, CDR1 is SGHRS and CDR2 YFSETQ. The CDR3 extends over 14 amino acids. Trimming took 1 base from V and 7 from J, leaving 12 bases between them.

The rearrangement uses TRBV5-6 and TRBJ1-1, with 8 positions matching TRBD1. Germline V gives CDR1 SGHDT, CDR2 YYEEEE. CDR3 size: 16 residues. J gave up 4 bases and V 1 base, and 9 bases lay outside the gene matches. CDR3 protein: CASSLFHRGGFTEAFF. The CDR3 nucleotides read TGTGCCAGCAGCTTGTTCCACAGGGGGGGTTTCACTGAAGCTTTCTTT. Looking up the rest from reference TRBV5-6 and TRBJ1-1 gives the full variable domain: DAGVTQSPTHLIKTRGQQVTLRCSPKSGHDTVSWYQQALGQGPQFIFQYYEEEERQRGNFPDRFSGHQFPNYSSELNVNALLLGDSALYLCASSLFHRGGFTEAFFGQGTRLTVV.

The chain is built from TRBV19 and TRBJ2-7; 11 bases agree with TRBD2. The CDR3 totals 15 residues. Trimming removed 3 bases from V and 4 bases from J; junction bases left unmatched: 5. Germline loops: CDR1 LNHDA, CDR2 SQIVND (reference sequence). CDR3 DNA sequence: TGTGCCAGTAGTATCTTAGCGGGAGGGCCTTACGAGCAGTACTTC. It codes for CASSILAGGPYEQYF.

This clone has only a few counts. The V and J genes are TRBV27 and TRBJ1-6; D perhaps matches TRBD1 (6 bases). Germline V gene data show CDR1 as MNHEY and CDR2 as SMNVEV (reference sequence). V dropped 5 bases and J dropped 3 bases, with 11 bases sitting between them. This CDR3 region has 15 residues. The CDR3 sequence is CASSEDSFYNSPLHF. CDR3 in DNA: TGTGCCAGCAGTGAGGACAGTTTCTATAATTCACCCCTCCACTTT.